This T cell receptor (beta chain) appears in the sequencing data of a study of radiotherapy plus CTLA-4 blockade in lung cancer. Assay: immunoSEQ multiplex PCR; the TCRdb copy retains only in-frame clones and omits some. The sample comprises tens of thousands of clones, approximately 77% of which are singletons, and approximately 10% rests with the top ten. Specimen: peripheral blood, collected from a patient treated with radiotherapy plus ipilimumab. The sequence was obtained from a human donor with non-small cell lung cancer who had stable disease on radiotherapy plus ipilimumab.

The CDR3 bases are TGTGCCAGCAGTTCGCCAGGTCAGGGCGGCTATGGCTACACCTTC. Its protein is CASSSPGQGGYGYTF. J is TRBJ1-2 and V is TRBV28; possible D gene TRBD1, 5 bases. Trimming cost V 4 bases and J 4 bases, with 16 bases left between them. The germline V gene encodes CDR1 MDHEN and CDR2 SYDVKM. The length of the CDR3 is 15 residues.